This T cell receptor (beta chain) was retrieved from a study of OX40 agonist ivuxolimab in advanced cancers. The data were produced by immunoSEQ multiplex PCR, yet TCRdb's version contains in-frame clones alone and is incomplete. In the table there are fewer than 200,000 clones, around 94% of which are singletons. This clone was seen a few times. As yet, its antigen is unknown. Study-wide findings and caveats: It was not determined which antigens were specifically recognized by the peripheral T cells that had undergone clonal expansion.

This receptor was identified in an adult with an advanced solid tumor such as melanoma, head and neck, liver or kidney cancer. Sequenced here: CD4+ or CD8+ T cells sorted from blood, sampled in a trial of the OX40 agonist ivuxolimab.

CDR3 sequence reads: CASSLGGQGLDTQYF. The CDR3 bases are TGTGCCAGCAGCTTGGGGGGACAGGGGTTAGATACGCAGTATTTT. The genes are TRBV13 and TRBJ2-3; 10 bases are shared with TRBD1. The germline V gene encodes CDR1 PRHDT and CDR2 FYEKMQ (reference sequence). CDR3 length: 15 residues. Trimming cost V 3 bases and J 5 bases; bases outside gene matches: 5.